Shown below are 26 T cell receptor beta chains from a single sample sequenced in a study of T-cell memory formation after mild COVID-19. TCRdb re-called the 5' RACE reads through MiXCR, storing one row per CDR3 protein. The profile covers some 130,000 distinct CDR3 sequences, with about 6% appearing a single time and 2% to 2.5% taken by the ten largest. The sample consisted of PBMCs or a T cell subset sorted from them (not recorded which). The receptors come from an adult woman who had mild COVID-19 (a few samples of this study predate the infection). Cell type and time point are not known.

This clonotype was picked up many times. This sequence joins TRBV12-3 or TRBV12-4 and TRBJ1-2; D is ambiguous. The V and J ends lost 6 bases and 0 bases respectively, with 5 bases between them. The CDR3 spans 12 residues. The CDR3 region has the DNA TGTGCCAGCAGGAGAACTAACTATGGCTACACCTTC. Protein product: CASRRTNYGYTF.

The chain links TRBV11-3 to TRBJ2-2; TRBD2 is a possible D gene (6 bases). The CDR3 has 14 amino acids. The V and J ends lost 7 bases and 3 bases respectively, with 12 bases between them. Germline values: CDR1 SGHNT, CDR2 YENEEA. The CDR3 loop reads CASTLGGDTGELFF. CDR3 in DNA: TGTGCCAGCACCCTGGGGGGAGACACCGGGGAGCTGTTTTTT.

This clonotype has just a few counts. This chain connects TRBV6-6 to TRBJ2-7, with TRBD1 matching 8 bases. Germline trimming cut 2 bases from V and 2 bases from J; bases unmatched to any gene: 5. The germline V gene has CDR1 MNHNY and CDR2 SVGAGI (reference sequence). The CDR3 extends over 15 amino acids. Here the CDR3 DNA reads TGTGCCAGCAGTTACGGACAGGGAGGAACCTACGAGCAGTACTTC. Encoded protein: CASSYGQGGTYEQYF.

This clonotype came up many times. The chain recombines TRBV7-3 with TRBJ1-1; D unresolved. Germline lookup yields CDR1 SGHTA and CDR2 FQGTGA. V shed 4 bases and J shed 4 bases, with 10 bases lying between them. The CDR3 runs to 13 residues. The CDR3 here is CASSSPDSTEAFF. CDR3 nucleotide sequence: TGTGCCAGCAGCTCCCCAGATAGCACTGAAGCTTTCTTT.

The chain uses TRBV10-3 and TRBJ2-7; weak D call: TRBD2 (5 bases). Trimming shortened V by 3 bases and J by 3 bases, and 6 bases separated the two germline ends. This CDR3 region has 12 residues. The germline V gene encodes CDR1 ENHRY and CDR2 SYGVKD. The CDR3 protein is CAISEEGYEQYF. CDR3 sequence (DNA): TGTGCCATCAGTGAAGAGGGCTACGAGCAGTACTTC.

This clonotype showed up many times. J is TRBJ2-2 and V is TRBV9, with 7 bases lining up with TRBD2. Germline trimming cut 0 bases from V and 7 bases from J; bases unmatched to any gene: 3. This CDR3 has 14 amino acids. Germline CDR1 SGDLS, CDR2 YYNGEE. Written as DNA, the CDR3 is TGTGCCAGCAGCGTAGGGGAGGGCGACGGGGAGCTGTTTTTT. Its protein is CASSVGEGDGELFF.

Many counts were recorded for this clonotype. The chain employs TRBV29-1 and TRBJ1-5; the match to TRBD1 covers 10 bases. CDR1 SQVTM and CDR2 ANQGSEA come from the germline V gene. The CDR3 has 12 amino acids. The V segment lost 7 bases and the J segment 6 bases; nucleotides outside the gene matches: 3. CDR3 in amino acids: CSAGQGGQPQHF. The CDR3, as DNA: TGCAGCGCTGGACAGGGGGGTCAGCCCCAGCATTTT.

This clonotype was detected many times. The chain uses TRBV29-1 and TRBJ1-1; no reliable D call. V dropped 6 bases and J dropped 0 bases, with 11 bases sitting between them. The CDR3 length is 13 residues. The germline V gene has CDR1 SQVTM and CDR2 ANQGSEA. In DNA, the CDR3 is TGCAGCGTAGCGGTCCAGCTGAACACTGAAGCTTTCTTT. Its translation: CSVAVQLNTEAFF.

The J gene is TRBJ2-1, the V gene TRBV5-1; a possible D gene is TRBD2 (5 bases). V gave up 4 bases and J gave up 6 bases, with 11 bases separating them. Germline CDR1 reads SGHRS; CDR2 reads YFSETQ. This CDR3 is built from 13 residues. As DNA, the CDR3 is TGCGCCAGCAGCGGGGAGACGGGCAATGAGCAGTTCTTC. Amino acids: CASSGETGNEQFF.

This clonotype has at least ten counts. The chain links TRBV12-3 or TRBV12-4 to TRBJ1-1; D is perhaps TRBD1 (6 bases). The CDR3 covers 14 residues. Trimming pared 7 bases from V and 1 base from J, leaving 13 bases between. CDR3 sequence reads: CASITGGANTEAFF. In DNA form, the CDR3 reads TGTGCCAGCATCACGGGGGGGGCGAACACTGAAGCTTTCTTT.

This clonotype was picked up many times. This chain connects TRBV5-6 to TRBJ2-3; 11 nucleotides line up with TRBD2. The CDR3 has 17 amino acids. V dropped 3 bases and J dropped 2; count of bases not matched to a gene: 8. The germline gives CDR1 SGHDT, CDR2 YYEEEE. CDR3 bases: TGTGCCAGCAGCTGGCGACTAGCGGGGATTTCCACAGATACGCAGTATTTT. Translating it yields CASSWRLAGISTDTQYF.

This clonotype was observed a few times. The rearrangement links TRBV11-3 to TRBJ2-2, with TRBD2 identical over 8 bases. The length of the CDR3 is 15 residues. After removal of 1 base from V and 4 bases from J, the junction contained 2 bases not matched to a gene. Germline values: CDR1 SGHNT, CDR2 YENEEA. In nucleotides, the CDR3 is TGTGCCAGCAGCTTAGTGGCGGGAGGCACCGGGGAGCTGTTTTTT. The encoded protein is CASSLVAGGTGELFF.

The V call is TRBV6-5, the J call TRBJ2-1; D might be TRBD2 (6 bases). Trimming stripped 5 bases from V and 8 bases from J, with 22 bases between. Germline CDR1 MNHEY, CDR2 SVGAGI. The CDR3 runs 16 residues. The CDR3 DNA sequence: TGTGCCAGCAGTCAACGCGGGATGGGCGCCCCGGATGAGCAGTTCTTC. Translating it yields CASSQRGMGAPDEQFF.

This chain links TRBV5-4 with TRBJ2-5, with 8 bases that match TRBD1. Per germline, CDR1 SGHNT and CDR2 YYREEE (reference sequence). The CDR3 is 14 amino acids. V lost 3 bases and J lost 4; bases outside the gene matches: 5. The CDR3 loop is CASSWQGAGETQYF. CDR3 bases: TGTGCCAGCAGCTGGCAGGGGGCCGGAGAGACCCAGTACTTC.

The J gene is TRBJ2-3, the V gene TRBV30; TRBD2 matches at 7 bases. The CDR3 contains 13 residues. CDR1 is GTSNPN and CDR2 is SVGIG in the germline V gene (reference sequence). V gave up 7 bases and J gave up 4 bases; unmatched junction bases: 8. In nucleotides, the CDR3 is TGTGCCTCCCTCAACGGGAGGTCAGATACGCAGTATTTT. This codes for CASLNGRSDTQYF. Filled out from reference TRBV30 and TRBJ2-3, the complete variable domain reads SQTIHQWPATLVQPVGSPLSLECTVEGTSNPNLYWYRQAAGRGLQLLFYSVGIGQISSEVPQNLSASRPQDRQFILSSKKLLLSDSGFYLCASLNGRSDTQYFGPGTRLTVL.

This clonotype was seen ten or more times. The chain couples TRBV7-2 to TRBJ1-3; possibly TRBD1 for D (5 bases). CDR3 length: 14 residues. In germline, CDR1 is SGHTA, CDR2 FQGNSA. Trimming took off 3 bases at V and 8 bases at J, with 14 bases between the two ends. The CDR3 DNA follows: TGTGCCAGCAGCTTGAACAGGTGGTTGGACACCATATATTTT. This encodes CASSLNRWLDTIYF.

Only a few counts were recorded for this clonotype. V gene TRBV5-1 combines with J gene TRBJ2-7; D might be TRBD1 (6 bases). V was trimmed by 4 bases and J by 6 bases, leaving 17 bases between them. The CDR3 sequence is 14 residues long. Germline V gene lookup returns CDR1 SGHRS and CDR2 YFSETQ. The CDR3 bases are TGCGCCAGCAGCCCTGAAGGGGGATCGGGCGAGCAGTACTTC. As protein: CASSPEGGSGEQYF.

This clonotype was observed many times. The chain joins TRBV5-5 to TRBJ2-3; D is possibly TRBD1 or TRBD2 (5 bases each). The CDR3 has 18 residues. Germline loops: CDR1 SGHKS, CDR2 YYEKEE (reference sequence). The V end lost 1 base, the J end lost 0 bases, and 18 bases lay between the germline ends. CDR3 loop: CASSLYPLGAPSTDTQYF. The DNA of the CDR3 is TGTGCCAGCAGCTTGTACCCCCTCGGGGCACCTAGCACAGATACGCAGTATTTT.

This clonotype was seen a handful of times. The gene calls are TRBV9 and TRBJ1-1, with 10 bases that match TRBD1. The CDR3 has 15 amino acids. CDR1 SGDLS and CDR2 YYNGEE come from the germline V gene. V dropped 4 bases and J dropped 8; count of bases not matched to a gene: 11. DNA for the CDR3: TGTGCCAGCAGCCCACTTGGGGGGGGACAGGGGGAAGCTTTCTTT. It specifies CASSPLGGGQGEAFF.

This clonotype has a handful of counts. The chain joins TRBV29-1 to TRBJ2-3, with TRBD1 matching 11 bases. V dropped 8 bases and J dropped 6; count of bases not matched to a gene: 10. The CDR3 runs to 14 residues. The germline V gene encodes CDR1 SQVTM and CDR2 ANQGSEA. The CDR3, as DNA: TGCAGCTTCGGACAGGGGGCCTCTGTGGATACGCAGTATTTT. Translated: CSFGQGASVDTQYF.

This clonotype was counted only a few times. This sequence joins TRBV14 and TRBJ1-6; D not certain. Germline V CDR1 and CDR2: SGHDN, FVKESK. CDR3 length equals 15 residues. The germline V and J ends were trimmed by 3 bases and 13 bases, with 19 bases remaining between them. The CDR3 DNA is TGTGCCAGCAGCCAGGTGGTGAAGGGAGGTGGCCCCCTCCACTTT. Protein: CASSQVVKGGGPLHF.

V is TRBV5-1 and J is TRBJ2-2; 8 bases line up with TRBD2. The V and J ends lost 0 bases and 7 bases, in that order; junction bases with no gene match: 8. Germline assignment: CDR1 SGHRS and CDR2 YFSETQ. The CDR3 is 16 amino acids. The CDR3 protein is CASSLAAGGRGGELFF. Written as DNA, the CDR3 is TGCGCCAGCAGCTTGGCGGCGGGAGGACGCGGCGGGGAGCTGTTTTTT.

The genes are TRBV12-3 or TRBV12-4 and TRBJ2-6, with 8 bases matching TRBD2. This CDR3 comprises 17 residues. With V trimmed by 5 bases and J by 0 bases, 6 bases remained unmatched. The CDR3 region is CASSGGLGGSGANVLTF. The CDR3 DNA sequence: TGTGCCAGCAGTGGGGGACTAGGGGGCTCTGGGGCCAACGTCCTGACTTTC.

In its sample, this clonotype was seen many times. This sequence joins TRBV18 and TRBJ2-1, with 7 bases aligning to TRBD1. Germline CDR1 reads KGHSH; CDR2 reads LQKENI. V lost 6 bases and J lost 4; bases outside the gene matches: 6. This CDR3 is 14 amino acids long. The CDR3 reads CASSRDRKYNEQFF. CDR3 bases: TGTGCCAGCTCCCGGGACAGAAAGTACAATGAGCAGTTCTTC.

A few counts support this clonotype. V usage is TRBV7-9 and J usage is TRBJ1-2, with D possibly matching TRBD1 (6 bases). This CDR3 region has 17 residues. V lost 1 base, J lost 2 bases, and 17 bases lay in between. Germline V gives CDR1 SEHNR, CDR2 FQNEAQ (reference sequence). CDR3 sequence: CASSLETGYSLNYGYTF. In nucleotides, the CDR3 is TGTGCCAGCAGCTTAGAGACAGGTTACAGCCTCAACTATGGCTACACCTTC.

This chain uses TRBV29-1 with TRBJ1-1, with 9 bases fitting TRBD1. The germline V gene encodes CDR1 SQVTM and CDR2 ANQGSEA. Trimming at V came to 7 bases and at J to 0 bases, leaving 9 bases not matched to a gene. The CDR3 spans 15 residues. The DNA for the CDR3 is TGCAGCGCTATGGGACAGGGAAGCATGAACACTGAAGCTTTCTTT. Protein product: CSAMGQGSMNTEAFF.